These 29 T cell receptor beta chains were sequenced from one sample in a study of coeliac disease. Sequencing was performed with immunoSEQ multiplex PCR; in TCRdb, only in-frame clones are kept and a portion is missing. This sample has roughly 4,800 clones, with roughly 74% found just once. Sequenced material: lamina propria lymphocytes from the gut. The receptors shown here come from a woman between 18 and 30 years old with active celiac disease.

CDR3 DNA: TGTGCCAGCAGCGCGGGGACAGGGGGGTACGAGCAGTACTTC. Its translation: CASSAGTGGYEQYF. V is TRBV9 and J is TRBJ2-5, with TRBD1 matching over 11 bases. Judging by the DNA end, TRBJ2-7 fits better; the J call may be wrong. In germline, CDR1 is SGDLS, CDR2 YYNGEE. This CDR3 has 14 residues.

The chain is built from TRBV28 and TRBJ2-1; 7 bases align to TRBD2. The CDR3 has 14 amino acids. J lost 3 bases, V lost 8 bases, and 7 bases had no gene match. Germline V gene sequence: CDR1 MDHEN, CDR2 SYDVKM. This chain's CDR3 is CASGHSGYYNEQFF. CDR3 DNA: TGTGCCAGCGGACATAGCGGGTACTACAATGAGCAGTTCTTC.

V and J are TRBV6-1 and TRBJ2-1; 9 bases map to TRBD2. The germline CDR1 and CDR2 sequences are MNHNS and SASEGT. CDR3 size: 15 residues. The trim removed 4 bases at V and 3 bases at J, leaving 4 bases unmatched. CDR3 protein: CASSVGSGSYNEQFF. The CDR3 DNA reads TGTGCCAGCAGTGTCGGTAGCGGGAGCTACAATGAGCAGTTCTTC.

The rearrangement joins TRBV6-4 to TRBJ2-3, with 10 bases aligning to TRBD2. With 2 bases clipped from V and 4 bases from J, the junction kept 3 bases outside the gene matches. This CDR3 has 15 amino acids. Germline loops: CDR1 MRHNA, CDR2 SNTAGT. CDR3: CASSDSGRAPDTQYF. The CDR3 DNA is TGTGCCAGCAGTGACAGCGGGAGGGCCCCAGATACGCAGTATTTT.

CDR3 in amino acids: CASRPRTSGSMEQYF. The CDR3 bases are TGTGCCAGCAGACCAAGGACTAGCGGGAGTATGGAGCAGTACTTC. The chain combines TRBV5-6 with TRBJ2-7; TRBD2 aligns across 13 bases. The CDR3 length is 15 residues. The ends lost 5 bases at V and 7 bases at J; junction bases unmatched: 9. Germline V gives CDR1 SGHDT, CDR2 YYEEEE.

This clone turned up a few times. Written as DNA, the CDR3 is TGTGCCAGCAGCTTAGATAGGGGCCCGTACGAGCAGTACTTC. Protein product: CASSLDRGPYEQYF. The chain employs TRBV7-9 and TRBJ2-7, with D tentatively TRBD1 (5 bases). Germline assignment: CDR1 SEHNR and CDR2 FQNEAQ (reference sequence). The CDR3 contains 14 residues. Trimming left V 1 base short and J 4 bases short, with 11 bases between.

The rearrangement uses TRBV11-3 and TRBJ2-2; 9 positions match TRBD2. Per the germline V gene, CDR1 is SGHNT and CDR2 is YENEEA. V was clipped by 5 bases and J by 7 bases; unmatched bases: 14. The CDR3 covers 17 residues. As DNA, the CDR3 is TGTGCCAGCAGCCCCCCTGGGAAGCGGGGGGCAGGCGGGGAGCTGTTTTTT. Protein sequence: CASSPPGKRGAGGELFF.

V gene TRBV28 combines with J gene TRBJ1-5, with 8 nucleotides matching TRBD1. Germline CDR1 MDHEN, CDR2 SYDVKM. V shed 5 bases, J shed 7 bases, and the junction held 1 base outside the gene matches. The CDR3 is made up of 12 amino acids. The CDR3: CASSTGGQPQHF. The CDR3 region has the DNA TGTGCCAGCAGTACAGGGGGGCAGCCCCAGCATTTT. Together with reference TRBV28 and TRBJ1-5, the CDR3 gives the full variable domain: DVKVTQSSRYLVKRTGEKVFLECVQDMDHENMFWYRQDPGLGLRLIYFSYDVKMKEKGDIPEGYSVSREKKERFSLILESASTNQTSMYLCASSTGGQPQHFGDGTRLSIL.

The chain links TRBV6-5 to TRBJ2-7; 12 positions match TRBD1. Germline CDR1 MNHEY, CDR2 SVGAGI. The junction had 4 bases not matched to a gene; V was cut back by 8 bases and J by 5 bases. The CDR3 is 13 amino acids. CDR3 in DNA: TGTGCCAGCCAGGGACAGGGGGCCAACGAGCAGTACTTC. Its translation is CASQGQGANEQYF.

By sample fraction, this clone is large. J is TRBJ2-2 and V is TRBV5-1; 8 bases fit TRBD2. CDR1 SGHRS and CDR2 YFSETQ come from the germline V gene. The CDR3 spans 14 residues. With V trimmed by 9 bases and J by 3 bases, 7 bases remained unmatched. CDR3 sequence reads: CATGSGGDTGELFF. CDR3 in DNA: TGCGCCACCGGAAGCGGGGGCGACACCGGGGAGCTGTTTTTT.

The chain employs TRBV5-1 and TRBJ2-1; the D gene is possibly TRBD2 (7 bases). From germline, CDR1 is SGHRS and CDR2 YFSETQ. This CDR3 is 17 amino acids long. V shed 4 bases and J shed 2 bases, with 19 bases lying between them. The CDR3 loop is CASSRGRGAGAYNEQFF. The CDR3 region has the DNA TGCGCCAGCAGCCGGGGGCGAGGGGCGGGAGCCTACAATGAGCAGTTCTTC.

V usage is TRBV5-1 and J usage is TRBJ1-1; TRBD1 matches 8 bases. There are 16 residues in the CDR3. J gave up 3 bases and V 0 bases, and 7 bases lay outside the gene matches. Germline V gene sequence: CDR1 SGHRS, CDR2 YFSETQ. The CDR3 region is CASSLVTGQGYTEAFF. In nucleotides, the CDR3 is TGCGCCAGCAGCTTGGTTACTGGACAGGGCTACACTGAAGCTTTCTTT.

The chain combines TRBV2 with TRBJ2-1; 11 positions agree with TRBD2. The CDR3 is 16 residues long. With 7 bases clipped from V and 2 bases from J, the junction kept 7 bases outside the gene matches. Germline CDR1 SNHLY, CDR2 FYNNEI. This chain's CDR3 is CASILLAGGPYNEQFF. CDR3 coding DNA: TGTGCCAGCATCCTCTTAGCGGGAGGGCCCTACAATGAGCAGTTCTTC.

The chain combines TRBV5-1 with TRBJ1-1; the D is unclear. CDR1 SGHRS and CDR2 YFSETQ come from the germline V gene. V was trimmed by 3 bases and J by 1 base, leaving 10 bases between them. The CDR3 is made up of 14 amino acids. CDR3 protein: CASSWAISNTEAFF. DNA of the CDR3: TGCGCCAGCAGCTGGGCCATCTCGAACACTGAAGCTTTCTTT.

This clone was picked up a small number of times. The CDR3 DNA reads as TGTGCCAGCAGCTCGTATACGGGGACAGTCGAGCAGTACTTC. It specifies CASSSYTGTVEQYF. The J gene is TRBJ2-7, the V gene TRBV7-6; TRBD1 agrees at 7 bases. Germline values: CDR1 SGHVS, CDR2 FNYEAQ. With 4 bases clipped from V and 6 bases from J, the junction kept 9 bases outside the gene matches. This CDR3 has 14 residues.

CDR3 DNA: TGTGCCAGCAGCGTAGCTACGGGGAGCTCCTACGAGCAGTACTTC. Translation gives CASSVATGSSYEQYF. This rearrangement joins TRBV9 to TRBJ2-7; D might be TRBD2 (5 bases). This CDR3 spans 15 amino acids. With 0 bases removed from V and 0 bases from J, the gap between germline ends came to 10 bases. CDR1 is SGDLS, CDR2 YYNGEE, per germline.

The chain combines TRBV21-1 with TRBJ2-1; TRBD1 is the table's D call and was not checked against the DNA. TRBV21-1 is a pseudogene locus. The CDR3 is 20 residues long. CDR3 sequence: CASSAPFRDSLLSSYNEQFF. CDR3 coding DNA: TGTGCCAGCAGCGCTCCCTTCCGCGACAGCCTTCTATCCTCCTACAATGAGCAGTTCTTC.

This sequence joins TRBV2 and TRBJ2-3; 11 nucleotides align to TRBD1. The CDR3 is made up of 14 amino acids. Trimming removed 6 bases from V and 4 bases from J; junction bases left unmatched: 3. Looked up from germline, CDR1 is SNHLY and CDR2 is FYNNEI. The CDR3 DNA follows: TGTGCCAGCAGCGGACAGGGGGCATCAGATACGCAGTATTTT. Translated: CASSGQGASDTQYF.

The genes are TRBV19 and TRBJ2-5; TRBD2 matches 8 bases. The J call may be mistaken, given a closer DNA end match to TRBJ2-7. The CDR3 is made up of 13 amino acids. Germline lookup yields CDR1 LNHDA and CDR2 SQIVND (reference sequence). The CDR3 DNA sequence: TGTGCCAGTAGTAAAGGACTAGCTTACGAGCAGTACTTC. It encodes CASSKGLAYEQYF.

The rearrangement joins TRBV28 to TRBJ1-5; unclear D gene. CDR3 length: 15 amino acids. The V end lost 2 bases, the J end lost 1 base, and 9 bases lay between the germline ends. CDR1 MDHEN and CDR2 SYDVKM come from the germline V gene. CDR3 residues: CASSLHQISNQPQHF. Written as DNA, the CDR3 is TGTGCCAGCAGTTTACACCAGATCAGCAATCAGCCCCAGCATTTT.

The chain combines TRBV6-1 with TRBJ2-3, with 9 bases lining up with TRBD1. Trimming removed 6 bases from V and 3 bases from J; junction bases left unmatched: 7. The CDR3 covers 15 residues. Looked up from germline, CDR1 is MNHNS and CDR2 is SASEGT. The CDR3, as DNA: TGTGCCAGCAGCGAAACGACAGGGGGAACAGATACGCAGTATTTT. Its translation is CASSETTGGTDTQYF.

The CDR3 is CASETSGSSGEQFF. CDR3 DNA sequence: TGTGCCAGCGAAACTAGCGGGAGTTCGGGTGAGCAGTTCTTC. V and J are TRBV28 and TRBJ2-1, with TRBD2 matching over 11 bases. Germline loops: CDR1 MDHEN, CDR2 SYDVKM. V shed 8 bases, J shed 9 bases, and the junction held 9 bases outside the gene matches. There are 14 residues in the CDR3.

The chain is built from TRBV5-5 and TRBJ2-5; D might be TRBD2 (6 bases). The V end was cut by 4 bases, the J end by 7 bases, with 17 bases between. Looked up from germline, CDR1 is SGHKS and CDR2 is YYEKEE (reference sequence). The CDR3 runs to 14 residues. CDR3 sequence: CASSEDTSGGTQYF. The CDR3 coding sequence is TGTGCCAGCAGCGAGGACACTTCCGGGGGGACCCAGTACTTC.

The CDR3 reads CSVEGRGRDYGYTF. The CDR3 DNA sequence: TGCAGCGTTGAAGGGCGGGGGCGAGACTATGGCTACACCTTC. This chain uses TRBV29-1 with TRBJ1-2, with D perhaps TRBD1 (6 bases). Per germline, CDR1 SQVTM and CDR2 ANQGSEA. Trimming stripped 1 base from V and 3 bases from J, with 12 bases between. The CDR3 totals 14 residues.

V is TRBV7-8 and J is TRBJ1-5; D is perhaps TRBD1 (5 bases). CDR3 length: 19 residues. Trimming cost V 2 bases and J 0 bases, with 20 bases left between them. Germline CDR1 and CDR2: SGHVS and FQNEAQ. The CDR3 DNA follows: TGTGCCAGCAGCTTACCTCCATCATATCAGGGAAATAGCAATCAGCCCCAGCATTTT. This sequence encodes CASSLPPSYQGNSNQPQHF.

This chain links TRBV7-8 with TRBJ2-1; D perhaps matches TRBD1 (6 bases). This CDR3 has 12 amino acids. The germline V gene encodes CDR1 SGHVS and CDR2 FQNEAQ. Trimming stripped 0 bases from V and 10 bases from J, with 7 bases between. For the CDR3, the DNA is TGTGCCAGCAGCTTAGCCCAGGGGGAGCAGTTCTTC. It yields the protein CASSLAQGEQFF.

This chain links TRBV4-1 with TRBJ2-2; 7 bases fit TRBD1. This CDR3 has 15 residues. Unmatched junction bases numbered 2, after V lost 3 bases and J lost 1 base. Germline V lookup: CDR1 MGHRA, CDR2 YSYEKL. As DNA, the CDR3 is TGCGCCAGCAGCCAGGCAGGGGGGAACACCGGGGAGCTGTTTTTT. Its translation: CASSQAGGNTGELFF.

This clone was observed once. V is TRBV12-5 and J is TRBJ2-7; 7 bases are a match to TRBD1. This CDR3 contains 13 residues. Germline lookup yields CDR1 LGHNT and CDR2 FRNRAP. With V trimmed by 1 base and J by 3 bases, 0 bases remained unmatched. This chain's CDR3 is CASGLDRGYEQYF. The CDR3 DNA reads as TGTGCTAGTGGTTTGGACAGGGGCTACGAGCAGTACTTC. The variable domain in full, with the rest retrieved from reference TRBV12-5 and TRBJ2-7, is DARVTQTPRHKVTEMGQEVTMRCQPILGHNTVFWYRQTMMQGLELLAYFRNRAPLDDSGMPKDRFSAEMPDATLATLKIQPSEPRDSAVYFCASGLDRGYEQYFGPGTRLTVT.

The rearrangement links TRBV7-2 to TRBJ1-4; a weak D match, TRBD1 (6 bases). V was shortened by 5 bases and J by 8 bases, with 18 bases between the two germline ends. CDR1 SGHTA and CDR2 FQGNSA come from the germline V gene. This CDR3 spans 15 amino acids. The CDR3 DNA is TGTGCCAGCAGCCAGTGGGGGGGGCCGGGGGAAAAACTGTTTTTT. Its translation is CASSQWGGPGEKLFF.